Below are 13 T cell receptor beta chains sequenced from a single sample in a study of T cell repertoires in cytomegalovirus infection. TCRdb ran MiXCR on the reads and lists one entry per CDR3 protein. The sample includes about 490,000 distinct CDR3 sequences, about 15% seen only once; the top ten take more than 20%. Material: CD8+ T cells from PBMCs. These receptors were obtained from a human donor in good health (CMV status not recorded). Some clones in this sample may be carry-over from other donors' samples.

This clonotype was found a few times. J is TRBJ1-5 and V is TRBV10-3; TRBD1 is a possible D gene (5 bases). Between the trimmed V and J ends, which lost 9 bases and 0 bases, there was a span of 24 bases. The CDR3 contains 18 residues. CDR1 is ENHRY, CDR2 SYGVKD, per germline. The chain's CDR3 is CAIRGLPIRDYSNQPQHF. The CDR3 DNA is TGTGCCATACGGGGCCTCCCCATCCGGGATTATAGCAATCAGCCCCAGCATTTT.

This clonotype came up a few times. V is TRBV7-3 and J is TRBJ2-2; D gene unclear. This CDR3 spans 15 amino acids. Trimming shortened V by 3 bases and J by 0 bases, and 8 bases separated the two germline ends. From germline, CDR1 is SGHTA and CDR2 FQGTGA. CDR3 loop: CASSFGRSNTGELFF. The CDR3 DNA is TGTGCCAGCAGCTTCGGCAGATCGAACACCGGGGAGCTGTTTTTT.

With regard to this clonotype: A read error is likely, as this CDR3 ends without the conserved phenylalanine or tryptophan. The chain carries TRBV20-1 and TRBJ2-7, with a tentative D call TRBD2 (5 bases). Trimming stripped 5 bases from V and 0 bases from J, with 11 bases between. The CDR3 is 13 residues long. Germline V gene lookup returns CDR1 DFQATT and CDR2 SNEGSKA (reference sequence). CDR3 nucleotide sequence: TGCAGTGCTGTCGGGATCTTCTCCTACGAGCAGTACTTA. Protein sequence: CSAVGIFSYEQYL.

As for this clonotype: A read error is possible here, since a much larger clone lies one base away. The V gene is TRBV7-6, the J gene TRBJ1-4; D is unclear. The V gene's germline CDR1 is SGHVS and CDR2 FNYEAQ. The CDR3 loop spans 14 amino acids. The CDR3 spells CASSLVEGYEILFF. DNA for the CDR3: TGTGCCAGCAGCTTAGTGGAGGGATATGAAATACTGTTTTTT.

This clonotype was seen a handful of times. This chain links TRBV20-1 with TRBJ2-5, with D possibly TRBD1 on 5 matching bases. Germline CDR1 reads DFQATT; CDR2 reads SNEGSKA (reference sequence). The V and J ends lost 1 base and 5 bases respectively, with 14 bases between them. This CDR3 spans 14 amino acids. The CDR3: CSARGKKGPETQYF. The CDR3 DNA is TGCAGTGCTAGAGGCAAGAAGGGGCCTGAGACCCAGTACTTC.

This clonotype has only a few counts. The chain carries TRBV4-2 and TRBJ1-1; unclear D gene. The CDR3 extends over 15 amino acids. Germline V gene data show CDR1 as LGHNA and CDR2 as YNFKEQ. V shed 0 bases and J shed 2 bases, with 10 bases lying between them. CDR3 sequence: CASSQEQKPNTEAFF. As DNA, the CDR3 is TGTGCCAGCAGCCAAGAACAAAAACCCAACACTGAAGCTTTCTTT.

Many counts were recorded for this clonotype. This chain connects TRBV10-3 to TRBJ1-1; D is unclear. The CDR3 covers 16 residues. Germline V gene sequence: CDR1 ENHRY, CDR2 SYGVKD. The V end lost 0 bases, the J end lost 3 bases, and 14 bases lay between the germline ends. The CDR3 coding sequence is TGTGCCATCAGTGAGTCGATACCCCCGGCGGACACTGAAGCTTTCTTT. Protein product: CAISESIPPADTEAFF.

This clonotype was recorded a few times. The genes are TRBV12-3 or TRBV12-4 and TRBJ2-2, with D hard to call. This CDR3 has 14 amino acids. Trimming shortened V by 3 bases and J by 6 bases, and 11 bases separated the two germline ends. CDR3 residues: CASSFSILAGELFF. In DNA form, the CDR3 reads TGTGCCAGCAGTTTTTCGATTCTAGCCGGGGAGCTGTTTTTT.

This clonotype has only a few counts. The gene calls are TRBV28 and TRBJ1-6; 7 bases agree with TRBD1. With 2 bases clipped from V and 7 bases from J, the junction kept 2 bases outside the gene matches. The CDR3 length is 14 residues. Germline V gene lookup returns CDR1 MDHEN and CDR2 SYDVKM. The CDR3 DNA is TGTGCCAGCAGTTTAGCGACAGGGAATTCACCCCTCCACTTT. This sequence encodes CASSLATGNSPLHF.

This clonotype has at least ten counts. Written as DNA, the CDR3 is TGTGCCAGCACCCTGGGGGGCAATCAGCCCCAGCATTTT. It translates to CASTLGGNQPQHF. The V gene is TRBV7-8, the J gene TRBJ1-5; D may be TRBD1 (5 bases). The CDR3 is made up of 13 amino acids. CDR1 is SGHVS and CDR2 is FQNEAQ in the germline V gene. Trimming left V 7 bases short and J 2 bases short, with 9 bases between.

In its sample, this clonotype was seen many times. The gene calls are TRBV7-9 and TRBJ1-4; tentatively, D is TRBD1 (6 bases). Looked up from germline, CDR1 is SEHNR and CDR2 is FQNEAQ (reference sequence). Trimming cost V 5 bases and J 8 bases, with 12 bases left between them. The CDR3 has 13 residues. The CDR3 region is CASSPKGEEKLFF. CDR3 DNA sequence: TGTGCCAGCAGCCCTAAGGGGGAAGAAAAACTGTTTTTT.

This clonotype was found a few times. The rearrangement uses TRBV28 and TRBJ2-7, with 10 nucleotides matching TRBD1. The CDR3 loop spans 14 amino acids. Looked up from germline, CDR1 is MDHEN and CDR2 is SYDVKM. V dropped 6 bases and J dropped 6; count of bases not matched to a gene: 8. Written as DNA, the CDR3 is TGTGCCAGCAGCCAACCCCGGGACAGGGGCGAGCAGTACTTC. Translation: CASSQPRDRGEQYF.

In this sample, this clonotype turned up once. A much larger clone sits a single nucleotide away, making a read error possible. This CDR3 fails to terminate in the conserved phenylalanine or tryptophan, so it likely reflects a read error. V and J are TRBV27 and TRBJ2-7; 16 bases are a match to TRBD2. This CDR3 spans 19 amino acids. Germline V gives CDR1 MNHEY, CDR2 SMNVEV (reference sequence). J was trimmed by 3 bases and V by 6 bases; bases with no gene match: 14. The CDR3 nucleotides are TGTGCCAGCAGCCCCGCCCCCGGGACTAGCGGGAGGGCCATCTACGAGCAGTACTTA. Its translation is CASSPAPGTSGRAIYEQYL.